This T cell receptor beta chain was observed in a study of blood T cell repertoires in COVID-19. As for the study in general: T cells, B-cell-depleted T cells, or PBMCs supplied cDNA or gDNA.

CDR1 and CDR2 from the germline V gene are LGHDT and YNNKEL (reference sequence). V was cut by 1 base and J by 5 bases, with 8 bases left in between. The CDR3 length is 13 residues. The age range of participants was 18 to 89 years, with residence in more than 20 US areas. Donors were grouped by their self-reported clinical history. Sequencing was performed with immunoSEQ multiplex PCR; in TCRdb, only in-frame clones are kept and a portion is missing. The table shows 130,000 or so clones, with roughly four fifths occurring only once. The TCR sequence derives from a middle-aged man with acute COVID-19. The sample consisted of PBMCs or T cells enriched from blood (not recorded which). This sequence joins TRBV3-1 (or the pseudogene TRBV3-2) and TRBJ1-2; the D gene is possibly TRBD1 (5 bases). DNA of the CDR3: TGTGCCAGCAGCCAAGGGGGGGAGTATGGCTACACCTTC. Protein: CASSQGGEYGYTF.